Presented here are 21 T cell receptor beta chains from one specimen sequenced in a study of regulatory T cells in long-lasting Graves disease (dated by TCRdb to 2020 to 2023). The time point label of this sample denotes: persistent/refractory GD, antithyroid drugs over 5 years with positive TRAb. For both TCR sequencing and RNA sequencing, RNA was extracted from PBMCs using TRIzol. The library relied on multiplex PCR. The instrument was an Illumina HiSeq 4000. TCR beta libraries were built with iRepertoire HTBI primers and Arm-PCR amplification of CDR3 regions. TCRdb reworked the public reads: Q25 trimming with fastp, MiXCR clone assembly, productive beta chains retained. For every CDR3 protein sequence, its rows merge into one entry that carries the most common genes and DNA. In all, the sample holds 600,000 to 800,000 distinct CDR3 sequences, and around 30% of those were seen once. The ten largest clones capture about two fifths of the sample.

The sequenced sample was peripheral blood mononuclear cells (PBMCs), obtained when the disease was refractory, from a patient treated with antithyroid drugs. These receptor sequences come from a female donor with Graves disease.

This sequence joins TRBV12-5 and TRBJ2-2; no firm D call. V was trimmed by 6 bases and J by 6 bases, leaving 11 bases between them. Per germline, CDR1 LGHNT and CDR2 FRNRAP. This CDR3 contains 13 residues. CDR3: CASGSVAAGELFF. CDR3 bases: TGTGCTAGTGGCAGCGTGGCGGCCGGGGAGCTGTTTTTT.

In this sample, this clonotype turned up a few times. The CDR3 DNA reads TGCAGTGCTCCCCGGGACGGATTCACTGAAGCTTTCTTT. It translates to CSAPRDGFTEAFF. The chain joins TRBV20-1 to TRBJ1-1; D might be TRBD1 (5 bases). This CDR3 is 13 amino acids long. V lost 5 bases and J 4 bases, leaving 14 bases between the germline ends. In germline, CDR1 is DFQATT, CDR2 SNEGSKA (reference sequence).

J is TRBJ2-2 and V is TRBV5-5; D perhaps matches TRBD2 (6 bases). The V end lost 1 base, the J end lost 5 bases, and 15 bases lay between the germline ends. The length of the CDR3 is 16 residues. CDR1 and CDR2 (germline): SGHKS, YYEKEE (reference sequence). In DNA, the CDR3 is TGTGCCAGCAGCTTGATGGGAGGACGGGGTACCGGGGAGCTGTTTTTT. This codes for CASSLMGGRGTGELFF.

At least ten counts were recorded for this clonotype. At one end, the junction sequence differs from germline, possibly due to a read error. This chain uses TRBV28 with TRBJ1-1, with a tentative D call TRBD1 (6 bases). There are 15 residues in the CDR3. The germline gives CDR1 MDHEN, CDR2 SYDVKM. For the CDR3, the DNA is TGCGCCAGCAGCTTGGCCCAGGGGTTGAACACTGAAGCTTTCTTT. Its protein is CASSLAQGLNTEAFF.

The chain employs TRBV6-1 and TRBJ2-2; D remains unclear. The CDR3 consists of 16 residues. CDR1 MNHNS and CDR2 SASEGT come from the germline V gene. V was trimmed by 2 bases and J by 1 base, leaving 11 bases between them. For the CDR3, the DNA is TGTGCCAGCAGTGAATCTTGGGGTAGGAACACCGGGGAGCTGTTTTTT. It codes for CASSESWGRNTGELFF.

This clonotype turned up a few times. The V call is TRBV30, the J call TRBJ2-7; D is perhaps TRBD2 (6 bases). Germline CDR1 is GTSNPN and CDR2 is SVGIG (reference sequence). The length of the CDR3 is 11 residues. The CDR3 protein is CALRRDYEQYF. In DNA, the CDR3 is TGTGCTCTCCGGCGGGACTACGAGCAGTACTTC.

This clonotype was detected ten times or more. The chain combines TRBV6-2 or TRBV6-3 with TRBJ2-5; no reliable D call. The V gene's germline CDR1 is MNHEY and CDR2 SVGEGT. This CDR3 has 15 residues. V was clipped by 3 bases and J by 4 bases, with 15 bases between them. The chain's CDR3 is CASSYYGGIGETQYF. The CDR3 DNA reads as TGTGCCAGCAGTTATTACGGTGGGATTGGAGAGACCCAGTACTTC.

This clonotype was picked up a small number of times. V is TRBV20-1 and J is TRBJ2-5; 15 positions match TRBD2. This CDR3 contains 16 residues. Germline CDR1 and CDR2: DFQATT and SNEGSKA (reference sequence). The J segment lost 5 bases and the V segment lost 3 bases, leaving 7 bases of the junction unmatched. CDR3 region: CSARRGLAGGGETQYF. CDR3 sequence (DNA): TGCAGTGCTAGGCGGGGACTAGCGGGAGGTGGCGAGACCCAGTACTTC.

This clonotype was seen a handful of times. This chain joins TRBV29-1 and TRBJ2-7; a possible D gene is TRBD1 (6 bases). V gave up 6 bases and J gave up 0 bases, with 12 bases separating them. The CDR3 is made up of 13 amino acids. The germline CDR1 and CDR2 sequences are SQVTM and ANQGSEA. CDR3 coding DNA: TGCAGCGTGGCCGGGACACCCTCCTACGAGCAGTACTTC. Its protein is CSVAGTPSYEQYF.

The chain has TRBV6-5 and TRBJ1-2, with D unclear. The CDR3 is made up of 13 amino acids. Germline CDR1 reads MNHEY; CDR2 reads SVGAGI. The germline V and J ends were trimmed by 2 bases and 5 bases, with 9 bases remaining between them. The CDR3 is CASSYGDWYGYTF. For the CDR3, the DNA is TGTGCCAGCAGTTACGGGGATTGGTATGGCTACACCTTC.

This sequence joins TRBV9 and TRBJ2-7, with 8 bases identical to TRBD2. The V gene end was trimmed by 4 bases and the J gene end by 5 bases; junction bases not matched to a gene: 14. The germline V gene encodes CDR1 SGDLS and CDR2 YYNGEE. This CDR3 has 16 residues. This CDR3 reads CASSLQWSGSLNEQYF. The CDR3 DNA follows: TGTGCCAGCAGCCTCCAGTGGAGCGGGAGCCTCAACGAGCAGTACTTC.

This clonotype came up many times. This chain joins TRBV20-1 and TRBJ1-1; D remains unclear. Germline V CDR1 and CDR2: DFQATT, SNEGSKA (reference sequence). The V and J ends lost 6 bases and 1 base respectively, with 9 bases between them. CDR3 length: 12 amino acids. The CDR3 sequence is CSAGGPNTEAFF. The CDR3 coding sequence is TGCAGTGCCGGCGGCCCGAACACTGAAGCTTTCTTT.

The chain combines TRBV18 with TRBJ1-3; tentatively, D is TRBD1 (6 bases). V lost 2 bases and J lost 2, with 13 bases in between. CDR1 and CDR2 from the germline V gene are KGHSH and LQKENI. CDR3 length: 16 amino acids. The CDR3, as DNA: TGTGCCAGCTCACCAAACAGGGTGCCTACTGGAAACACCATATATTTT. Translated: CASSPNRVPTGNTIYF.

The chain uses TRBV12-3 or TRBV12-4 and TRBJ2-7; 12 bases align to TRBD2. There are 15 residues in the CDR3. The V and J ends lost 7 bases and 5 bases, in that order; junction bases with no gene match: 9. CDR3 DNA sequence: TGTGCCAGCACTCTACTAGCGGGAGGATCCAACGAGCAGTACTTC. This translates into CASTLLAGGSNEQYF.

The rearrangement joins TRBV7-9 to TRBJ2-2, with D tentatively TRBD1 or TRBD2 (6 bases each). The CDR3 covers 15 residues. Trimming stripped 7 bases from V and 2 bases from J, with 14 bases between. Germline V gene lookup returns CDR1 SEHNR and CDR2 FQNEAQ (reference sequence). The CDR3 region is CASIMPGGNTGELFF. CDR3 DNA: TGTGCCAGCATAATGCCCGGGGGCAACACCGGGGAGCTGTTTTTT.

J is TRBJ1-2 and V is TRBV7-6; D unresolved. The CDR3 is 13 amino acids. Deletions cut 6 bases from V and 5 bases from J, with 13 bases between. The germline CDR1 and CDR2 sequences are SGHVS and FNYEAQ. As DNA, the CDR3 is TGTGCCAGCAGTGGATATGGGTATTATGGCTACACCTTC. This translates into CASSGYGYYGYTF.

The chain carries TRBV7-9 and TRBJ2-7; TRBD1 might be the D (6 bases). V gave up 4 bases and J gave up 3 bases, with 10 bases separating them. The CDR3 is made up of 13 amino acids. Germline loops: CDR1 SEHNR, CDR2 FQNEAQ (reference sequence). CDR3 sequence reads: CASSSIQGYEQYF. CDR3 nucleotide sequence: TGTGCCAGCAGCTCAATACAGGGCTACGAGCAGTACTTC.

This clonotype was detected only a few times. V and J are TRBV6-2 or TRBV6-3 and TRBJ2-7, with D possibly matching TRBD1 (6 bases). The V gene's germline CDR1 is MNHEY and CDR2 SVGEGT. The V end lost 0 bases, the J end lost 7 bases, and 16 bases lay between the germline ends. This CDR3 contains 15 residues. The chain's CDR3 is CASSYSAPGVEEQYF. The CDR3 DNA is TGTGCCAGCAGTTACTCGGCCCCAGGGGTGGAAGAGCAGTACTTC.

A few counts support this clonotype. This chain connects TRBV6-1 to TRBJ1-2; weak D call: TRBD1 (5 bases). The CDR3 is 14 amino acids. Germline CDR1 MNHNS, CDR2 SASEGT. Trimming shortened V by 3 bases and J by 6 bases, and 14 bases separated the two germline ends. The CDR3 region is CASSDGAGIDGYTF. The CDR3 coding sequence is TGTGCCAGCAGTGACGGGGCGGGTATAGATGGCTACACCTTC.

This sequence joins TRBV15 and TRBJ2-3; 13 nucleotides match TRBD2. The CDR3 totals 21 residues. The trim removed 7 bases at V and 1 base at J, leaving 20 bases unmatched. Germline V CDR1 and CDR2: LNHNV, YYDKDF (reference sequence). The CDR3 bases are TGTGCCACCAACCCGTTGCCGGGACTAGCGGGACTAGATACTCGCACAGATACGCAGTATTTT. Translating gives CATNPLPGLAGLDTRTDTQYF. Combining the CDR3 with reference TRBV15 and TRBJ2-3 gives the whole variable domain DAMVIQNPRYQVTQFGKPVTLSCSQTLNHNVMYWYQQKSSQAPKLLFHYYDKDFNNEADTPDNFQSRRPNTSFCFLDIRSPGLGDTAMYLCATNPLPGLAGLDTRTDTQYFGPGTRLTVL.

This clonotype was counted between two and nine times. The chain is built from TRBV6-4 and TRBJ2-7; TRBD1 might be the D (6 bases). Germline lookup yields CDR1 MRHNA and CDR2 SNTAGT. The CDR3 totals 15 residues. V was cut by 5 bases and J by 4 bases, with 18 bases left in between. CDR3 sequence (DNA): TGTGCCAGCAGTTATTCCTCGACAGGTCATTACGAGCAGTACTTC. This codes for CASSYSSTGHYEQYF.